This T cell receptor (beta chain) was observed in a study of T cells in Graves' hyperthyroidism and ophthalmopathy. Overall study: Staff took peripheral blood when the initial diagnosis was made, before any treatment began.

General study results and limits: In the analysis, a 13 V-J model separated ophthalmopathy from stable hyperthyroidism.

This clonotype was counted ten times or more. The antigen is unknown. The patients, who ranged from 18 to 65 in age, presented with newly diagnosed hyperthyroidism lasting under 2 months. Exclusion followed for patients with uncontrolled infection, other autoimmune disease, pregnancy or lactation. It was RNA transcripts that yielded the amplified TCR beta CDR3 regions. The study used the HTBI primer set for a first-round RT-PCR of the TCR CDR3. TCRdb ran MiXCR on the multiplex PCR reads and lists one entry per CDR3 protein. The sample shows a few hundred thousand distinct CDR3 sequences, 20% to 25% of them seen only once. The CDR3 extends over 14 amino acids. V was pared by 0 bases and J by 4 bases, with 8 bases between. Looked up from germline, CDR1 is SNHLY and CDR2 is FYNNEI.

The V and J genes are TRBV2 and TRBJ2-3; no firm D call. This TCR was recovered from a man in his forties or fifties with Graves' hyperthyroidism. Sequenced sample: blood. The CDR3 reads CASSEAPNADTQYF. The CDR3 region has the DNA TGTGCCAGCAGTGAAGCCCCGAATGCAGATACGCAGTATTTT. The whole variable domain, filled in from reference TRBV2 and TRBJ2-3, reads EPEVTQTPSHQVTQMGQEVILRCVPISNHLYFYWYRQILGQKVEFLVSFYNNEISEKSEIFDDQFSVERPDGSNFTLKIRSTKLEDSAMYFCASSEAPNADTQYFGPGTRLTVL.